Shown below are 10 T cell receptor beta chains from a single sample sequenced in a study of T cells after yellow fever vaccination. TCRdb itself ran the 5' RACE reads through MiXCR, one entry per CDR3 protein. The sample consists of some 340,000 distinct CDR3 sequences, about 10% of them appearing once. Sequencing was performed on CD4+ T cells sorted from PBMCs, taken 45 days after the yellow fever booster vaccination. These receptors were collected from a man aged 18-30 years who received the YFV17D yellow fever vaccine.

This clonotype was seen ten or more times. CDR3 nucleotides: TGCAGTGCTAACTCGGGCAGGGGGTCACTTCTGAGCAATCAGCCCCAGCATTTT. The encoded protein is CSANSGRGSLLSNQPQHF. The chain employs TRBV20-1 and TRBJ1-5; TRBD1 matches 7 bases. The CDR3 totals 18 residues. The junction had 16 bases not matched to a gene; V was cut back by 4 bases and J by 1 base. Germline lookup yields CDR1 DFQATT and CDR2 SNEGSKA (reference sequence).

This clonotype was found a few times. V gene TRBV20-1 combines with J gene TRBJ2-1; 10 bases are shared with TRBD2. Germline values: CDR1 DFQATT, CDR2 SNEGSKA (reference sequence). The V and J ends lost 3 bases and 8 bases, in that order; junction bases with no gene match: 10. This CDR3 region has 15 residues. The CDR3 bases are TGCAGTGCTAGTCAGATAGCGGGGGGTATCCATGAGCAGTTCTTC. Its translation is CSASQIAGGIHEQFF.

The chain is built from TRBV12-3 or TRBV12-4 and TRBJ1-6; D remains ambiguous. This CDR3 comprises 12 residues. With 3 bases removed from V and 11 bases from J, the gap between germline ends came to 8 bases. In nucleotides, the CDR3 is TGTGCCAGCAGTTTGGGGTTCACACCCCTCCACTTT. Translated: CASSLGFTPLHF.

This clonotype was recorded a few times. This chain connects TRBV7-2 to TRBJ2-3, with 10 bases lining up with TRBD2. Germline-derived CDR1 and CDR2 are SGHTA and FQGNSA. This CDR3 region has 16 residues. V was pared by 5 bases and J by 6 bases, with 11 bases of the junction left unmatched. As DNA, the CDR3 is TGTGCCAGCAGCACCCAATCAGCGGGGGGGCGGGATACGCAGTATTTT. As protein: CASSTQSAGGRDTQYF.

This clonotype was seen at least ten times. CDR3 sequence (DNA): TGTGCCAGCAGGCCGTCAGAAATCTACGAGCAGTACGTC. As protein: CASRPSEIYEQYV. The rearrangement links TRBV28 to TRBJ2-7; D ambiguous. CDR3 length equals 13 residues. Germline CDR1 MDHEN, CDR2 SYDVKM. The germline V and J ends were trimmed by 6 bases and 3 bases, with 12 bases remaining between them.

The chain is built from TRBV24-1 and TRBJ2-3; D gene unclear. The germline CDR1 and CDR2 sequences are KGHDR and SFDVKD. Trimming took off 6 bases at V and 6 bases at J, with 6 bases between the two ends. This CDR3 contains 11 residues. CDR3 in amino acids: CATSFEDTQYF. The CDR3 DNA sequence: TGTGCCACCAGTTTTGAGGATACGCAGTATTTT.

The CDR3 is CSASSRIGNTQYF. CDR3 DNA: TGCAGTGCTAGTTCCAGGATCGGGAATACGCAGTATTTT. The chain has TRBV20-1 and TRBJ2-3; D might be TRBD2 (5 bases). Germline V gives CDR1 DFQATT, CDR2 SNEGSKA (reference sequence). The CDR3 length is 13 residues. V was cut by 3 bases and J by 7 bases, with 14 bases left in between.

The chain combines TRBV15 with TRBJ2-7, with D unclear. From germline, CDR1 is LNHNV and CDR2 YYDKDF (reference sequence). The V gene lost 1 base and the J gene lost 4 bases, with 5 bases spanning the gap. There are 12 residues in the CDR3. This chain's CDR3 is CATSRVGYEQYF. DNA for the CDR3: TGTGCCACCAGCAGAGTGGGGTACGAGCAGTACTTC.

This sequence joins TRBV5-1 and TRBJ2-2, with D perhaps TRBD1 (5 bases). The germline gives CDR1 SGHRS, CDR2 YFSETQ. The CDR3 is 15 amino acids. The V and J ends lost 0 bases and 3 bases respectively, with 9 bases between them. CDR3: CASSLVGHDTGELFF. CDR3 in DNA: TGCGCCAGCAGCTTGGTCGGACACGACACCGGGGAGCTGTTTTTT. The whole variable domain, remainder taken from reference TRBV5-1 and TRBJ2-2, is KAGVTQTPRYLIKTRGQQVTLSCSPISGHRSVSWYQQTPGQGLQFLFEYFSETQRNKGNFPGRFSGRQFSNSRSEMNVSTLELGDSALYLCASSLVGHDTGELFFGEGSRLTVL.

This clonotype appeared a few times. This chain links TRBV20-1 with TRBJ2-3; 10 bases fit TRBD1. The germline CDR1 and CDR2 sequences are DFQATT and SNEGSKA (reference sequence). The junction had 7 bases not matched to a gene; V was cut back by 4 bases and J by 6 bases. The CDR3 has 14 amino acids. CDR3 protein: CSANRDRGYDTQYF. CDR3 sequence (DNA): TGCAGTGCTAACCGGGACAGGGGATACGATACGCAGTATTTT.